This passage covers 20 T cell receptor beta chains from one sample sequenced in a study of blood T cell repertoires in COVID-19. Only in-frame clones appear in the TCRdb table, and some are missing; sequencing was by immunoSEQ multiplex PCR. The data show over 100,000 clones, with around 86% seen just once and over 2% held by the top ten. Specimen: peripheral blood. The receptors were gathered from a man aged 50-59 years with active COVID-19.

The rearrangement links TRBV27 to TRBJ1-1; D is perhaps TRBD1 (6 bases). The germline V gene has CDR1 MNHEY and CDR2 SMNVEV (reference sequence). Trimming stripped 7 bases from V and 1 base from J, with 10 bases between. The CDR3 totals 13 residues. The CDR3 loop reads CASTETGNTEAFF. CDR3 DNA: TGTGCCAGCACTGAGACAGGGAACACTGAAGCTTTCTTT.

CDR3 amino acids: CASSEVSDRGDGYTF. CDR3 DNA sequence: TGTGCCAGCAGTGAAGTTTCGGACAGGGGGGATGGCTACACCTTC. J is TRBJ1-2 and V is TRBV6-1, with 10 bases fitting TRBD1. The V gene's germline CDR1 is MNHNS and CDR2 SASEGT. J lost 6 bases, V lost 1 base, and 5 bases had no gene match. The length of the CDR3 is 15 residues.

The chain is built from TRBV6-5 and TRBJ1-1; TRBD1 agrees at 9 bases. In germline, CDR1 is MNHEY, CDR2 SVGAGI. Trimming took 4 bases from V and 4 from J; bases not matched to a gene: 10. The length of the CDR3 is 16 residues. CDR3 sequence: CASSSSPGQGITEAFF. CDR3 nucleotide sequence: TGTGCCAGCAGTTCGTCCCCGGGACAGGGAATCACTGAAGCTTTCTTT.

The CDR3 region is CASVSDGRIGEQYF. CDR3 sequence (DNA): TGTGCCAGCGTGTCGGATGGGCGCATCGGCGAGCAGTACTTC. The genes are TRBV6-6 and TRBJ2-7; no clear D. Germline V lookup: CDR1 MNHNY, CDR2 SVGAGI (reference sequence). V was clipped by 8 bases and J by 6 bases, with 20 bases between them. This CDR3 region has 14 residues.

The CDR3 spells CASSQDRAKEVYGYTF. CDR3 nucleotides: TGCGCCAGCAGCCAAGATCGAGCGAAAGAGGTTTATGGCTACACCTTC. This sequence joins TRBV4-1 and TRBJ1-2; D unclear. The V end was cut by 0 bases, the J end by 5 bases, with 16 bases between. This CDR3 contains 16 residues. In germline, CDR1 is MGHRA, CDR2 YSYEKL.

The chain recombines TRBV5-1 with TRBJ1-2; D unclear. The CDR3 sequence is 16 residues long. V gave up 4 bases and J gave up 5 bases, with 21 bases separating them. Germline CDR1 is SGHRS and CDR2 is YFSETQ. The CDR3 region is CASSPGADRFRYGYTF. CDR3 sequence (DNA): TGCGCCAGCAGCCCGGGAGCAGATAGATTTAGGTATGGCTACACCTTC.

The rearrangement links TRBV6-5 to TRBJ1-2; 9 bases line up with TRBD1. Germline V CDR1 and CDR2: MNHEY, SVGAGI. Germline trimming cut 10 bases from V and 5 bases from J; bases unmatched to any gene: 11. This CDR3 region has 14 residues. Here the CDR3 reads CATLWGQGSYGYTF. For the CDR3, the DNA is TGTGCCACCCTCTGGGGACAGGGATCATATGGCTACACCTTC.

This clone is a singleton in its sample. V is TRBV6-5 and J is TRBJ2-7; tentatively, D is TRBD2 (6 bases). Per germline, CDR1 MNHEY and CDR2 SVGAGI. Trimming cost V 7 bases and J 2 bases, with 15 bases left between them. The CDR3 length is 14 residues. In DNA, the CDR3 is TGTGCCAGCACAACGGGACTCCTAACCTACGAGCAGTACTTC. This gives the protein CASTTGLLTYEQYF.

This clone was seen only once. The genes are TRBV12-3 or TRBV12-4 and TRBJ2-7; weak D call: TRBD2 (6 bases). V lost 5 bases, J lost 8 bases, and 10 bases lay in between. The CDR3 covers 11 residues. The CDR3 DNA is TGTGCCAGCAGTAAGGGAGGAAAGCAGTACTTC. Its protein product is CASSKGGKQYF.

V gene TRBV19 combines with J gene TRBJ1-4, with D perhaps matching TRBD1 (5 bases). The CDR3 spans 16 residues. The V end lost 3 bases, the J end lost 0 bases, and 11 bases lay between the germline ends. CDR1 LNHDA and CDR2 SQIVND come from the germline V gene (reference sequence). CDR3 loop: CASSMWGDATNEKLFF. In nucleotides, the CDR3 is TGTGCCAGTAGTATGTGGGGGGATGCAACTAATGAAAAACTGTTTTTT.

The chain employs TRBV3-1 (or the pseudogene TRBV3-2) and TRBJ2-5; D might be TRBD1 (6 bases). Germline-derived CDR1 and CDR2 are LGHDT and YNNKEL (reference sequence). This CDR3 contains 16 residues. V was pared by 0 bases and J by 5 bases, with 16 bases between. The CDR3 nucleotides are TGTGCCAGCAGCCAAGACGGGACACATCCCAAGGAGACCCAGTACTTC. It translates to CASSQDGTHPKETQYF.

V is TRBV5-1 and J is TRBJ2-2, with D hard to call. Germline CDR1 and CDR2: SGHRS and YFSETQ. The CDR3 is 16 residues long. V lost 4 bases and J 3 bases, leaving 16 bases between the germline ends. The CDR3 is CASSPPQAVDTGELFF. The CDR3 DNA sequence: TGCGCCAGCAGCCCACCGCAGGCTGTGGACACCGGGGAGCTGTTTTTT.

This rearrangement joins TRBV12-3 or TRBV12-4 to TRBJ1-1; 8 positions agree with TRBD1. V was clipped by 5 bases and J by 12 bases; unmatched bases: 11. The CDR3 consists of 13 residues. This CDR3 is CASSPGQGWVTFF. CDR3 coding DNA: TGTGCCAGCAGTCCTGGACAGGGCTGGGTAACTTTCTTT.

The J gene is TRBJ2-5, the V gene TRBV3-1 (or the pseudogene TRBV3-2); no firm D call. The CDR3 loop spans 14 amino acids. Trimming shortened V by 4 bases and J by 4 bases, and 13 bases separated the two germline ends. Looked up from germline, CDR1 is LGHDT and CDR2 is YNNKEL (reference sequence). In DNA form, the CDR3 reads TGTGCCAGCAGCCTTGGGCCTACCCCAGAGACCCAGTACTTC. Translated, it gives CASSLGPTPETQYF.

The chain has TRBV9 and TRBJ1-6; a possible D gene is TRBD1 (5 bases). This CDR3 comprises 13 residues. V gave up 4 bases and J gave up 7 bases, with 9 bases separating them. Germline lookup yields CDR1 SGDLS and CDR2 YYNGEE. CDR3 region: CASSWGTNSPLHF. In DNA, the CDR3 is TGTGCCAGCAGCTGGGGCACAAATTCACCCCTCCACTTT.

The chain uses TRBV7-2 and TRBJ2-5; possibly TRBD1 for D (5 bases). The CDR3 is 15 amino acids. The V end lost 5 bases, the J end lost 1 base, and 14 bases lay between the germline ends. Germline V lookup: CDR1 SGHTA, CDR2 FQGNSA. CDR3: CASSHRRQPQETQYF. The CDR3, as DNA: TGTGCCAGCAGCCACAGGCGACAGCCCCAAGAGACCCAGTACTTC.

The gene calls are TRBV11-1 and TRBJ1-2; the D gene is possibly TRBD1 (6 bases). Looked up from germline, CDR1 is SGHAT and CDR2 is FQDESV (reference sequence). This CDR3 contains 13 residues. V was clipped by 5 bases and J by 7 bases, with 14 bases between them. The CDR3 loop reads CASSVDRTGGYTF. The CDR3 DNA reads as TGTGCCAGCAGCGTTGACAGGACGGGTGGCTACACCTTC.

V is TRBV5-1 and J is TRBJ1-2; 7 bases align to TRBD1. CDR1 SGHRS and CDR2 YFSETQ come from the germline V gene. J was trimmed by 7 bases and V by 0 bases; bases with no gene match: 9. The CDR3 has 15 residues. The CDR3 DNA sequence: TGCGCCAGCAGCTTGGGGGACAGCCCATATGGTGGCTACACCTTC. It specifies CASSLGDSPYGGYTF.

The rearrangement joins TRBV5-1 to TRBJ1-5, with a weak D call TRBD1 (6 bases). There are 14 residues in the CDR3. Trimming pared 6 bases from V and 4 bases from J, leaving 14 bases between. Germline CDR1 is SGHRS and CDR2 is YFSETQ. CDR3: CASKSTTGNQPQHF. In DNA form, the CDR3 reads TGCGCCAGCAAATCCACCACAGGGAATCAGCCCCAGCATTTT.

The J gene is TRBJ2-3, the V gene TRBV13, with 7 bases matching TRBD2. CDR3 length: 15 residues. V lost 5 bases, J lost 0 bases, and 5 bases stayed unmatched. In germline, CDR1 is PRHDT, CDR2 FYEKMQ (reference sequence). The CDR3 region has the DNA TGTGCCAGCAGCACCGGGACTAAAAGCACAGATACGCAGTATTTT. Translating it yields CASSTGTKSTDTQYF.